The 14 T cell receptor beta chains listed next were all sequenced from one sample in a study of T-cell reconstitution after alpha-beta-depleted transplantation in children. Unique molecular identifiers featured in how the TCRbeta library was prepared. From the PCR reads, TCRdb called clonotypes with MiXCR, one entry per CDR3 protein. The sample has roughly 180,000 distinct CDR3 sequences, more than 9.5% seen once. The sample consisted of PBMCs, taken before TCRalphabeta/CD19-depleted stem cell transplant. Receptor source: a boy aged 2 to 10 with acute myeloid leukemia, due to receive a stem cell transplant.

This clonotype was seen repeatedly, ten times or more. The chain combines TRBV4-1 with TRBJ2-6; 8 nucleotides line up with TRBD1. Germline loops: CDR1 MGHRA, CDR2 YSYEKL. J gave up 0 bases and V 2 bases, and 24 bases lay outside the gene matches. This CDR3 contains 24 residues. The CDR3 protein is CASSQPGVLSLPGQDSSGANVLTF. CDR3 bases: TGCGCCAGCAGCCAACCTGGGGTCCTTTCCCTGCCGGGACAGGATTCCTCTGGGGCCAACGTCCTGACTTTC.

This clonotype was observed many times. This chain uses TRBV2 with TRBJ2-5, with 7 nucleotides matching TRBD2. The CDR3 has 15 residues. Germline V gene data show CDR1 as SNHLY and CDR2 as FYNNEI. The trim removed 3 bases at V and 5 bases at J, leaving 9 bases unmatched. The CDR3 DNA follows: TGTGCCAGCAGTGAGGGACGGGAGGTCTCGGAGACCCAGTACTTC. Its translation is CASSEGREVSETQYF.

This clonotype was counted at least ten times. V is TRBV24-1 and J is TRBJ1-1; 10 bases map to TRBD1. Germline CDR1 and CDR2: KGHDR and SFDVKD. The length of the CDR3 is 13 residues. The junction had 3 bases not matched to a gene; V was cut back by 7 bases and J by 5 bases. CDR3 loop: CATRRDRGTEAFF. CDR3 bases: TGTGCCACCAGACGGGACAGGGGAACTGAAGCTTTCTTT.

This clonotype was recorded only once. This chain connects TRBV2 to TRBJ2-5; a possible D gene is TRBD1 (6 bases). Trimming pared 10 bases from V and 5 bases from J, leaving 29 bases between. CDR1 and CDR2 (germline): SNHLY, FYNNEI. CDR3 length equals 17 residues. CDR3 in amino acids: CATRKGSPGTKVETQYF. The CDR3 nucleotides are TGTGCCACACGAAAGGGGTCCCCCGGGACAAAGGTGGAGACCCAGTACTTC.

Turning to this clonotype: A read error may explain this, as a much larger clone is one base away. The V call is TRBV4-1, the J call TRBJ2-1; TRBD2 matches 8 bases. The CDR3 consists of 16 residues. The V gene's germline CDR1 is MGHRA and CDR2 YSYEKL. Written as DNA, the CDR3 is TGCGCCAGCAGCCAAGTTCCGGGGGGGGCAGGCAATGAGCCGTTCTTC. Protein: CASSQVPGGAGNEPFF.

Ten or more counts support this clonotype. DNA for the CDR3: TGCAGTGCTAGGTCCCCGGGACAGGGTGGGACTGAAGCTTTCTTT. Residues: CSARSPGQGGTEAFF. V and J are TRBV20-1 and TRBJ1-1; 9 bases fit TRBD1. Losses at the gene ends were 3 bases for V and 5 bases for J; bases not matched to a gene: 10. The germline V gene encodes CDR1 DFQATT and CDR2 SNEGSKA (reference sequence). The CDR3 runs 15 residues.

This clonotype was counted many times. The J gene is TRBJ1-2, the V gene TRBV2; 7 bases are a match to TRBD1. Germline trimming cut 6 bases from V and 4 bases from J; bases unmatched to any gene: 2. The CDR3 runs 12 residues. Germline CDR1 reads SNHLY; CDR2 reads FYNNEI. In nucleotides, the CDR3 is TGTGCCAGCAGGGGACAGATCTATGGCTACACCTTC. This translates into CASRGQIYGYTF.

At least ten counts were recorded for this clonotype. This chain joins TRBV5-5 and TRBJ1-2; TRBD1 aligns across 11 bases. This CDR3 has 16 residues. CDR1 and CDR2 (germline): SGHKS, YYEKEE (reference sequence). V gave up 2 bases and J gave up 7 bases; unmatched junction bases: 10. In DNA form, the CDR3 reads TGTGCCAGCAGCTTTGCGGGACAGGGGGGATTCATTGGCTACACCTTC. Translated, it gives CASSFAGQGGFIGYTF. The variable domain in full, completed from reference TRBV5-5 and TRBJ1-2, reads DAGVTQSPTHLIKTRGQQVTLRCSPISGHKSVSWYQQVLGQGPQFIFQYYEKEERGRGNFPDRFSARQFPNYSSELNVNALLLGDSALYLCASSFAGQGGFIGYTFGSGTRLTVV.

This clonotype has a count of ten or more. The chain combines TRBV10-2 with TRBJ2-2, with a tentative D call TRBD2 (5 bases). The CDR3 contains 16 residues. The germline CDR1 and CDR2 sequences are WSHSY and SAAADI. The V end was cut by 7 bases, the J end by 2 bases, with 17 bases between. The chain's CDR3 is CASIGLAPINTGELFF. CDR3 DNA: TGCGCCAGCATCGGGCTAGCCCCGATAAACACCGGGGAGCTGTTTTTT.

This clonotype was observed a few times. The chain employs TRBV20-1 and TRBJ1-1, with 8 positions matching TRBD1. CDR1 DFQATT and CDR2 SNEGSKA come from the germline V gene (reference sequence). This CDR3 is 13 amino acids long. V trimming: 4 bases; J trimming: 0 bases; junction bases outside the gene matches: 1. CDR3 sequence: CSAMGQVNTEAFF. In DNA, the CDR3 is TGCAGTGCTATGGGACAGGTGAACACTGAAGCTTTCTTT.

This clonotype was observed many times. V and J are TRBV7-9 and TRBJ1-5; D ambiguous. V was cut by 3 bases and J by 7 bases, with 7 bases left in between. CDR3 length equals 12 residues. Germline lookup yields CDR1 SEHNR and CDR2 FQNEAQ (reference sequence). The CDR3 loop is CASSFPGQPQHF. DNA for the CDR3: TGTGCCAGCAGCTTTCCGGGACAGCCCCAGCATTTT.

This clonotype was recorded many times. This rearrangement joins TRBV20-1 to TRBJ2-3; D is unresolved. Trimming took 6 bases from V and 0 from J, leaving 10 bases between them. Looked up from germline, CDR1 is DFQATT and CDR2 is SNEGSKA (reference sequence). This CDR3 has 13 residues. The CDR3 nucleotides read TGCAGTGCCCACTACCTCAGCACAGATACGCAGTATTTT. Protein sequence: CSAHYLSTDTQYF.

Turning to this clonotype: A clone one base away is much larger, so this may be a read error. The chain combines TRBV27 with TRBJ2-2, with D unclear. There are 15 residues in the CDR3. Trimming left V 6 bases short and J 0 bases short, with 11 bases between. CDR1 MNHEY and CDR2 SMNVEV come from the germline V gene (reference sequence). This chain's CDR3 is CASSFRYANTGELFF. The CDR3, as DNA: TGTGCCAGCAGCTTTAGGTACGCGAACACCGGGGAGCTGTTTTTT.

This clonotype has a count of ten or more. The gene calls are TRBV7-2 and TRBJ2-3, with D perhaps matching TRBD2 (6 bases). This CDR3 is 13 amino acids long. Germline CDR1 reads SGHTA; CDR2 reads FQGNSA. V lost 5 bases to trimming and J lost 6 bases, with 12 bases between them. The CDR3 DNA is TGTGCCAGCAGCCCCCCGGGGGATGATACGCAGTATTTT. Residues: CASSPPGDDTQYF.